Listed below are T cell receptor beta chains from one sample, sequenced in a study of blood T cells in healthy people across ages. TCRdb called the 5' RACE reads again in MiXCR, with one record for every CDR3 protein. The sample has 700,000 to 950,000 distinct CDR3 sequences; roughly 64% are singletons. The material sequenced was blood. The source is a man between 25 and 39 years old in good health. The CDR3 runs from the conserved cysteine through the conserved F or W. D genes are given only for firm matches. For some rows the clone size is stated as once, few or many, or as a class when expanded; others skip it.

v_gene	j_gene	abundance	d_gene	CDR3aa	CDR3nt
TRBV5-5	TRBJ2-3	-	-	CASTLRIFGTDTQYF	TGTGCCAGCACCCTTCGGATCTTTGGGACAGATACGCAGTATTTT
TRBV12-3/TRBV12-4	TRBJ2-1	once	-	CASSLQVSVEQFF	TGTGCCAGCAGTTTACAAGTTTCTGTAGAGCAGTTCTTC
TRBV20-1	TRBJ2-7	-	-	CSAIRDLSYEQYF	TGCAGTGCTATCCGGGACCTTTCCTACGAGCAGTACTTC
TRBV3-1	TRBJ1-5	-	TRBD1	CASSPQVGQGQPQHF	TGTGCCAGCAGCCCACAAGTAGGACAGGGACAGCCCCAGCATTTT
TRBV20-1	TRBJ2-7	-	-	CSARDGGTDEQYF	TGCAGTGCTAGAGATGGGGGAACCGACGAGCAGTACTTC
TRBV9	TRBJ1-2	few	-	CASSVTPGVDYGYTF	TGTGCCAGCAGCGTTACCCCAGGGGTGGACTATGGCTACACCTTC
TRBV6-1	TRBJ2-1	-	-	CAISGTLYNEQFF	TGTGCCATTAGCGGCACACTCTACAATGAGCAGTTCTTC
TRBV12-3/TRBV12-4	TRBJ2-3	once	-	CASRGPRGTDTQYF	TGTGCCAGCAGGGGACCACGGGGCACAGATACGCAGTATTTT
TRBV12-3/TRBV12-4	TRBJ2-3	once	-	CASTFLFTDTQYF	TGTGCCAGCACATTTTTGTTCACAGATACGCAGTATTTT
TRBV25-1	TRBJ2-5	few	-	CASSDPSHTPWETQYF	TGTGCCAGCAGTGACCCCTCACATACGCCGTGGGAGACCCAGTACTTC
TRBV14	TRBJ2-3	few	-	CASGSPGTQYF	TGTGCCAGCGGGAGCCCCGGTACGCAGTATTTT
TRBV2	TRBJ1-5	-	-	CASSLHTTRESNQPQHF	TGTGCCAGCAGCCTACACACAACCCGAGAGAGCAATCAGCCCCAGCATTTT
TRBV7-9	TRBJ1-2	-	-	CASDGDRQAPRHGYGYTF	TGTGCCAGCGATGGGGATAGACAGGCTCCGAGACACGGATATGGCTACACCTTC
TRBV4-2	TRBJ2-7	-	TRBD2	CASSQVASGGNEQYF	TGTGCCAGCAGCCAAGTGGCTAGCGGGGGGAACGAGCAGTACTTC
TRBV5-6	TRBJ2-7	-	-	CASSFGLGGYEQYF	TGTGCCAGCAGCTTCGGACTCGGGGGCTACGAGCAGTACTTC
TRBV7-9	TRBJ2-1	-	TRBD2	CASSKLSGGNEQFF	TGTGCCAGCAGCAAATTGTCGGGGGGGAATGAGCAGTTCTTC
TRBV20-1	TRBJ2-5	once	TRBD2	CSGTSGRSGETQYF	TGCAGTGGTACTAGCGGGAGGTCCGGGGAGACCCAGTACTTC
TRBV12-3/TRBV12-4	TRBJ2-1	-	-	CATGYSYNEQFF	TGTGCCACCGGGTACTCCTACAATGAGCAGTTCTTC
TRBV4-3	TRBJ2-5	few	TRBD1	CASSPGTGQNQETQYF	TGCGCCAGCAGCCCCGGGACAGGCCAAAACCAAGAGACCCAGTACTTC
TRBV2	TRBJ2-7	-	-	CASRGFYEQYF	TGTGCCAGCAGGGGTTTCTACGAGCAGTACTTC
TRBV5-6	TRBJ1-2	-	TRBD1	CASSLTTLDRGGYTF	TGTGCCAGCAGCCTAACGACCTTGGACAGGGGTGGCTACACCTTC
TRBV6-1	TRBJ2-6	-	-	CASTTGASGANVLTF	TGTGCCAGTACTACAGGAGCCTCTGGGGCCAACGTCCTGACTTTC
TRBV3-1	TRBJ2-7	-	TRBD2	CASTGRLGEQYF	TGTGCCAGCACCGGGAGGTTGGGTGAGCAGTACTTC
TRBV20-1	TRBJ1-2	-	-	CSALGQTYGHTF	TGCAGTGCTCTCGGACAGACCTATGGCCACACCTTC
TRBV20-1	TRBJ2-1	-	TRBD2	CSASLAASYNEQFF	TGCAGTGCTAGCCTAGCGGCCTCCTACAATGAGCAGTTCTTC
TRBV7-6	TRBJ2-7	few	-	CASSLAAQTYEQYF	TGTGCCAGCAGCTTAGCGGCTCAAACCTACGAGCAGTACTTC
TRBV7-2	TRBJ2-5	many	-	CASSLKETQYF	TGTGCCAGCAGCTTAAAAGAGACCCAGTACTTC
TRBV7-2	TRBJ2-1	once	-	CASSPGRSSRSYNEQFF	TGTGCCAGCAGCCCCGGTAGGTCGTCGAGATCCTACAATGAGCAGTTCTTC
TRBV7-6	TRBJ2-1	-	-	CASSSSQRNEQFF	TGTGCCAGCAGCTCAAGTCAGAGGAATGAGCAGTTCTTC